Listed below are T cell receptor beta chains from one sample, sequenced in a study of T cells after yellow fever vaccination. Each CDR3 protein gets one entry after TCRdb re-called the 5' RACE reads with MiXCR. Of 450,000 to 600,000 distinct CDR3 sequences detected, about 13% appear once; the ten largest clones hold over 12%. The sample was PBMCs, taken on the day of the yellow fever booster vaccination. These receptors were taken from a man aged 30 to 45 who received the YFV17D yellow fever vaccine. Both conserved end residues are part of each CDR3. A D gene is named only where the DNA matches it firmly. Clone size is given for some rows only: seen once, a few or many times, or a class if the clone is expanded.

clone_size	j_call	v_call	d_call	cdr3_aa	cdr3_nt
few	TRBJ2-3	TRBV23-1	TRBD2	CASSQSGLAGGWEDPDTQYF	TGCGCCAGCAGTCAATCGGGACTAGCGGGAGGTTGGGAAGACCCAGATACGCAGTATTTT
few	TRBJ2-5	TRBV5-1	TRBD1	CASTSTGGRETQYF	TGCGCCAGCACCTCTACAGGGGGCAGGGAGACCCAGTACTTC
NA	TRBJ2-1	TRBV20-1	TRBD2	CSARDWLAGDSEQFF	TGCAGTGCTAGAGATTGGCTAGCGGGAGATAGCGAGCAGTTCTTC
few	TRBJ2-1	TRBV7-2	NA	CASSLVGPPNEQFF	TGTGCCAGCAGCTTAGTGGGGCCTCCCAATGAGCAGTTCTTC
NA	TRBJ2-2	TRBV6-5	TRBD2	CASSSRTSGRAQTGELFF	TGTGCCAGCAGTTCGCGGACTAGCGGGAGGGCCCAGACCGGGGAGCTGTTTTTT
NA	TRBJ2-5	TRBV21-1	NA	CASRPGLVFETQYF	TGTGCCAGCAGACCGGGACTAGTTTTTGAGACCCAGTACTTC
many	TRBJ1-1	TRBV7-9	TRBD1	CASSLGTAEAFF	TGTGCCAGCAGCCTTGGGACAGCCGAAGCTTTCTTT
many	TRBJ2-7	TRBV28	NA	CASSLLEASSYEQYF	TGTGCCAGCAGTTTATTGGAGGCTAGCTCCTACGAGCAGTACTTC
NA	TRBJ2-1	TRBV27	NA	CASSPGRDDNEQFF	TGTGCCAGCAGTCCCGGGCGTGACGACAATGAGCAGTTCTTC
few	TRBJ2-3	TRBV9	NA	CASSGYVSGQQDTQYF	TGTGCCAGCAGCGGATACGTTTCGGGACAACAAGATACGCAGTATTTT
few	TRBJ1-6	TRBV9	TRBD1	CASSPGTGDNSPLHF	TGTGCCAGCAGCCCGGGGACAGGGGATAATTCACCCCTCCACTTT
few	TRBJ2-3	TRBV11-3	TRBD2	CASSSGLAGITDTQYF	TGTGCCAGCAGCTCCGGACTAGCGGGCATAACAGATACGCAGTATTTT
NA	TRBJ2-5	TRBV7-7	NA	CASSFNPGRETQYF	TGTGCCAGCAGCTTCAACCCGGGGCGGGAGACCCAGTACTTC
NA	TRBJ2-7	TRBV5-1	NA	CASSLDRRSTEQYF	TGCGCCAGCAGCTTAGACAGGCGAAGTACCGAGCAGTACTTC
NA	TRBJ2-1	TRBV20-1	NA	CSARGIINEQFF	TGCAGTGCTAGAGGAATTATCAATGAGCAGTTCTTC
few	TRBJ2-7	TRBV20-1	TRBD2	CSALTSVSYEQYF	TGCAGTGCTTTGACTAGCGTGTCCTACGAGCAGTACTTC
NA	TRBJ2-2	TRBV7-8	NA	CASSSLFTGELFF	TGTGCCAGCAGCTCTCTGTTCACCGGGGAGCTGTTTTTT
few	TRBJ1-5	TRBV2	NA	CASSAGSGLSNQPQHF	TGTGCCAGCAGCGCTGGATCAGGGTTGAGCAATCAGCCCCAGCATTTT
NA	TRBJ2-5	TRBV20-1	NA	CSARRGTQYF	TGCAGTGCTAGGCGCGGGACCCAGTACTTC
NA	TRBJ2-1	TRBV24-1	NA	CATSDQPYNEQFF	TGTGCCACCAGTGATCAGCCGTACAATGAGCAGTTCTTC
NA	TRBJ2-1	TRBV7-2	TRBD2	CASSPSGTSINEQFF	TGTGCCAGCAGCCCTTCCGGGACTAGCATAAATGAGCAGTTCTTC
few	TRBJ2-3	TRBV29-1	NA	CSVATGMDTQYF	TGCAGCGTGGCCACCGGGATGGATACGCAGTATTTT
many	TRBJ2-7	TRBV12-3/TRBV12-4	TRBD1	CASSPGTGSYEQYF	TGTGCTAGCAGCCCCGGGACAGGTTCCTACGAGCAGTACTTC
NA	TRBJ2-1	TRBV30	NA	CAWRFGRNNEQFF	TGTGCCTGGAGATTTGGCCGGAACAATGAGCAGTTCTTC
few	TRBJ2-1	TRBV27	NA	CASGPLGQTKRYEQFF	TGTGCCAGCGGCCCCCTTGGGCAGACCAAGAGGTATGAGCAGTTCTTC
few	TRBJ2-1	TRBV6-2/TRBV6-3	TRBD2	CASSRAGSVGEQFF	TGTGCCAGCAGTCGAGCGGGATCAGTGGGTGAGCAGTTCTTC
few	TRBJ2-1	TRBV20-1	TRBD1	CSANRDRVSREGRGLDEQFF	TGCAGTGCTAACCGGGACAGGGTCTCGAGGGAGGGCCGGGGGCTGGATGAGCAGTTCTTC
many	TRBJ2-7	TRBV20-1	NA	CSAKSPYSFYEQYF	TGCAGTGCCAAAAGCCCATACAGTTTCTACGAGCAGTACTTC